Sequencing of this TCR beta chain was carried out in a study of CD8 T cells in ankylosing spondylitis. Overall study results and limits: Made up of about eight highly homologous variants, a TCR beta motif appeared characteristic of ankylosing spondylitis blood. Matched ankylosing spondylitis synovial fluid reportedly showed significant enrichment of disease-linked clones.

With respect to this clonotype: Its antigen is not identified.

In making TCR beta libraries, quantitative 5'-RACE with molecular barcodes was used. TCRdb processed the 5' RACE reads anew with MiXCR; each CDR3 protein has one entry. The sample carries some 250,000 distinct CDR3 sequences, around 10% recorded once. V lost 1 base, J lost 2 bases, and 11 bases lay in between. The CDR3 contains 15 residues. Germline V CDR1 and CDR2: SGDLS, YYNGEE. The sequence was obtained from a male donor with ankylosing spondylitis or in good health (not recorded which). The sample taken for sequencing was blood, either unsorted or a sorted T cell fraction (not recorded which). The chain is built from TRBV9 and TRBJ2-3, with D possibly being TRBD2 (6 bases). Here the CDR3 reads CASSVLRGHTDTQYF. For the CDR3, the DNA is TGTGCCAGCAGCGTATTGCGGGGCCACACAGATACGCAGTATTTT.